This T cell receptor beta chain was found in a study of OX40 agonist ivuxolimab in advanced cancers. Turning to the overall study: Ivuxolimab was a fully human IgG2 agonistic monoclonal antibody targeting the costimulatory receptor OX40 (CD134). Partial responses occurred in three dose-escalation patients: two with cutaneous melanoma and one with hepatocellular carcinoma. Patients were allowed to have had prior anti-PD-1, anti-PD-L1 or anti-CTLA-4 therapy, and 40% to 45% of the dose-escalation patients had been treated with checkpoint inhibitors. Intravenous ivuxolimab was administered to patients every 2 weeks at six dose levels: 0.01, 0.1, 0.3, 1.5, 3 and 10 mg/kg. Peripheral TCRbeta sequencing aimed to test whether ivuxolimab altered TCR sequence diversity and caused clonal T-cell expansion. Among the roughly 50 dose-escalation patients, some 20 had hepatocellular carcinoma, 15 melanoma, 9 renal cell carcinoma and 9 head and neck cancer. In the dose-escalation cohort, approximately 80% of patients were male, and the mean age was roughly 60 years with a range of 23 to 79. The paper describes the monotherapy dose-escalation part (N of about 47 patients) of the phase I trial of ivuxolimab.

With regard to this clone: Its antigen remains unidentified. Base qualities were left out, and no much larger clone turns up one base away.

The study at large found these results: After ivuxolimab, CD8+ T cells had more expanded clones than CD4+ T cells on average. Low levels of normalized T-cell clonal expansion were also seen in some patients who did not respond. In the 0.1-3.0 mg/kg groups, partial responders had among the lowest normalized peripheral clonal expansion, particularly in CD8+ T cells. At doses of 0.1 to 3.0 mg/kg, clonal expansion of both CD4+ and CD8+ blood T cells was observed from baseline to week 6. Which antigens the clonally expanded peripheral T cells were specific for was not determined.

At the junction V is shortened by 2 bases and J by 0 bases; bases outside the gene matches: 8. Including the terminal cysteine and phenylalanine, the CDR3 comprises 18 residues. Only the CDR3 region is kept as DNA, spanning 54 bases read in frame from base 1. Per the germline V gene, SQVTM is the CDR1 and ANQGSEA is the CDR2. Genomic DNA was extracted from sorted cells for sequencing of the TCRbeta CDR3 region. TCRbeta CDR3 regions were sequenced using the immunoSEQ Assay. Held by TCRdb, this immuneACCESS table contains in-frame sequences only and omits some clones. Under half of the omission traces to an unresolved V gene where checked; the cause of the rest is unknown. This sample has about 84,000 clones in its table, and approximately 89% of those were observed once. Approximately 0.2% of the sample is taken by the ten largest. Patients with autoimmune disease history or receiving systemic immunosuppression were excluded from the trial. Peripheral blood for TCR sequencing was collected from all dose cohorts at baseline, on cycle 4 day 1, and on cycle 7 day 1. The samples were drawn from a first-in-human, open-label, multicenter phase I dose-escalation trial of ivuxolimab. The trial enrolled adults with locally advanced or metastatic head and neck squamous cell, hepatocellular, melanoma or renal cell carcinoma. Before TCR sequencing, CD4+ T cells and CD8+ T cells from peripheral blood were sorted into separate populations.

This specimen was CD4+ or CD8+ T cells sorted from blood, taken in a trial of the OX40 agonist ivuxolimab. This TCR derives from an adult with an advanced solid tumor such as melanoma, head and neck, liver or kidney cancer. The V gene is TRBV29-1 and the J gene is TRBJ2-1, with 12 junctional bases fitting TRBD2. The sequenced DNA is TGCAGCGTTGAATCGACTAGCGGGAGATTTAGCTCCTACAATGAGCAGTTCTTC. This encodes CSVESTSGRFSSYNEQFF.